Shown below are 31 T cell receptor beta chains from a single sample sequenced in a study of beta chain features in type 1 diabetes. For these TCRs, the target antigens are not known. Study-level findings and limits: Among all four CD4+ subsets, Type 1 diabetes patients had TCRB CDR3s that were moderately but significantly shorter.

The entirety of the isolated RNA underwent reverse transcription, so expressed TCRB transcripts were sequenced. Sequencing was performed with immunoSEQ multiplex PCR; in TCRdb, only in-frame clones are kept and a portion is missing. Among around 690,000 clones listed, around 11% were seen once. Sequenced input: naive CD4+ T cells from blood. The source of these receptors is a man in his thirties or forties with type 1 diabetes.

This chain uses TRBV25-1 with TRBJ1-2, with a tentative D call TRBD1 (6 bases). V was cut by 2 bases and J by 2 bases, with 12 bases left in between. The length of the CDR3 is 15 residues. Germline loops: CDR1 MGHDK, CDR2 SYGVNS. The CDR3 nucleotides are TGTGCCAGCAGTGAAGGGGGGGCTCTCAACTATGGCTACACCTTC. Protein sequence: CASSEGGALNYGYTF.

This clone was detected only a few times. This chain connects TRBV7-2 to TRBJ2-1; tentatively, D is TRBD1 (6 bases). The CDR3 totals 14 residues. V was cut by 5 bases and J by 6 bases, with 14 bases left in between. The germline CDR1 and CDR2 sequences are SGHTA and FQGNSA. The CDR3 bases are TGTGCCAGCAGCCCGACAGGACAGTTCAATGAGCAGTTCTTC. Its protein is CASSPTGQFNEQFF.

This chain links TRBV10-3 with TRBJ1-2; D is perhaps TRBD1 (6 bases). CDR3 length: 14 amino acids. V was pared by 9 bases and J by 4 bases, with 18 bases between. CDR1 ENHRY and CDR2 SYGVKD come from the germline V gene. The CDR3 DNA reads as TGTGCCATTGGGGATCAGGGGCTCTCCTATGGCTACACCTTC. This gives the protein CAIGDQGLSYGYTF.

As to this clone: Sequence at one end of the junction differs from germline and may be a read error. This chain connects TRBV7-9 to TRBJ2-3, with D possibly being TRBD2 (5 bases). The CDR3 spans 12 residues. Per germline, CDR1 SEHNR and CDR2 FQNEAQ (reference sequence). The CDR3 coding sequence is TGTGCCAGCAGCATAGCGTCAGATACGCAGTATTTT. It yields the protein CASSIASDTQYF.

CDR3 in amino acids: CASSIIRGALNTEAFF. CDR3 coding DNA: TGTGCCAGTAGTATAATCCGGGGCGCCTTGAACACTGAAGCTTTCTTT. The V gene is TRBV19, the J gene TRBJ1-1, with D maybe TRBD1 (5 bases). The germline CDR1 and CDR2 sequences are LNHDA and SQIVND (reference sequence). Trimming cost V 2 bases and J 0 bases, with 13 bases left between them. The CDR3 spans 16 residues.

The chain carries TRBV9 and TRBJ2-1; the D gene is possibly TRBD2 (5 bases). The germline CDR1 and CDR2 sequences are SGDLS and YYNGEE. The CDR3 sequence is 17 residues long. V lost 2 bases to trimming and J lost 0 bases, with 15 bases between them. The CDR3 DNA sequence: TGTGCCAGCAGCGTGTTACCGGACTCCAGCTCCTACAATGAGCAGTTCTTC. This gives the protein CASSVLPDSSSYNEQFF.

The genes are TRBV19 and TRBJ2-2; weak D call: TRBD1 (5 bases). CDR1 and CDR2 (germline): LNHDA, SQIVND (reference sequence). The CDR3 consists of 16 residues. The germline V and J ends were trimmed by 4 bases and 3 bases, with 15 bases remaining between them. The CDR3 sequence: CASSKGARADTGELFF. The CDR3, as DNA: TGTGCCAGTAGTAAAGGGGCCAGGGCGGACACCGGGGAGCTGTTTTTT.

The CDR3 protein is CASSPDIISGDSPLHF. The CDR3 DNA reads as TGTGCCAGCAGCCCCGACATCATCTCCGGCGATTCACCCCTCCACTTT. The V and J genes are TRBV11-1 and TRBJ1-6; unclear D gene. V was pared by 5 bases and J by 8 bases, with 19 bases between. The germline gives CDR1 SGHAT, CDR2 FQDESV (reference sequence). The CDR3 is made up of 16 amino acids.

This sequence joins TRBV5-6 and TRBJ1-6; the D is unclear. Trimming took 1 base from V and 9 from J, leaving 17 bases between them. The CDR3 runs to 16 residues. Germline V gene sequence: CDR1 SGHDT, CDR2 YYEEEE. DNA for the CDR3: TGTGCCAGCAGCTTGTTAGGTAGTTCGAGCGGTTCACCCCTCCACTTT. As protein: CASSLLGSSSGSPLHF.

The V call is TRBV29-1, the J call TRBJ1-1; no clear D gene. Germline CDR1 reads SQVTM; CDR2 reads ANQGSEA. V lost 0 bases to trimming and J lost 6 bases, with 14 bases between them. The CDR3 is made up of 14 amino acids. In DNA form, the CDR3 reads TGCAGCGTTGAAGAGACACCACCCAAGGCTGAAGCTTTCTTT. The encoded protein is CSVEETPPKAEAFF.

V usage is TRBV30 and J usage is TRBJ2-3; a weak D match, TRBD1 (6 bases). Trimming removed 0 bases from V and 1 base from J, with 14 bases in between. Germline V gene data show CDR1 as GTSNPN and CDR2 as SVGIG (reference sequence). This CDR3 is 16 amino acids long. DNA of the CDR3: TGTGCCTGGAGTGTAGGTAGTGGGGGCCGCACAGATACGCAGTATTTT. As protein: CAWSVGSGGRTDTQYF.

The chain recombines TRBV6-5 with TRBJ2-3; the D is unclear. Trimming shortened V by 0 bases and J by 2 bases, and 9 bases separated the two germline ends. CDR1 and CDR2 from the germline V gene are MNHEY and SVGAGI. There are 15 residues in the CDR3. DNA for the CDR3: TGTGCCAGCAGTTACTCGGGTGTTCACACAGATACGCAGTATTTT. Its protein product is CASSYSGVHTDTQYF.

The rearrangement joins TRBV7-9 to TRBJ1-1, with D unclear. Per germline, CDR1 SEHNR and CDR2 FQNEAQ (reference sequence). The CDR3 is 13 residues long. The germline V and J ends were trimmed by 1 base and 0 bases, with 3 bases remaining between them. CDR3: CASSLEMNTEAFF. CDR3 bases: TGTGCCAGCAGCTTAGAGATGAACACTGAAGCTTTCTTT. Looking up the rest from reference TRBV7-9 and TRBJ1-1 gives the full variable domain: DTGVSQNPRHKITKRGQNVTFRCDPISEHNRLYWYRQTLGQGPEFLTYFQNEAQLEKSRLLSDRFSAERPKGSFSTLEIQRTEQGDSAMYLCASSLEMNTEAFFGQGTRLTVV.

This rearrangement joins TRBV30 to TRBJ1-6, with D hard to call. The V end was cut by 3 bases, the J end by 2 bases, with 17 bases between. This CDR3 comprises 17 residues. In germline, CDR1 is GTSNPN, CDR2 SVGIG (reference sequence). CDR3 amino acids: CAWRKWAAQTYNSPLHF. In nucleotides, the CDR3 is TGTGCCTGGAGGAAGTGGGCAGCTCAGACCTATAATTCACCCCTCCACTTT.

The rearrangement joins TRBV7-2 to TRBJ2-2; a possible D gene is TRBD2 (6 bases). The V gene's germline CDR1 is SGHTA and CDR2 FQGNSA. The CDR3 totals 17 residues. The V end was cut by 5 bases, the J end by 5 bases, with 21 bases between. The CDR3 sequence: CASSPAGGVQRTGELFF. DNA for the CDR3: TGTGCCAGCAGCCCCGCTGGAGGGGTGCAGAGAACCGGGGAGCTGTTTTTT.

The V call is TRBV28, the J call TRBJ2-6; the D gene could be TRBD1 or TRBD2 (5 bases each). Germline loops: CDR1 MDHEN, CDR2 SYDVKM. Trimming removed 4 bases at V and 0 bases at J, with 22 bases between. The CDR3 loop spans 20 amino acids. The CDR3 region is CASSSRRLRRTNSGANVLTF. The CDR3 DNA sequence: TGTGCCAGCAGTTCCCGACGACTCAGGAGGACAAACTCTGGGGCCAACGTCCTGACTTTC.

This clone was counted only a few times. The genes are TRBV28 and TRBJ2-3; D not certain. Germline V gene lookup returns CDR1 MDHEN and CDR2 SYDVKM. The CDR3 is made up of 13 amino acids. V lost 1 base and J lost 1, with 3 bases in between. CDR3 region: CASSLLGTDTQYF. The CDR3 DNA reads TGTGCCAGCAGTTTATTGGGCACAGATACGCAGTATTTT.

The chain joins TRBV7-2 to TRBJ2-3; D possibly matches TRBD1 or TRBD2 (6 bases each). CDR3 size: 15 residues. Germline V gene lookup returns CDR1 SGHTA and CDR2 FQGNSA. V lost 4 bases, J lost 5 bases, and 16 bases lay in between. The CDR3 region has the DNA TGTGCCAGCAGCTCGTCACCGGGGGCAAGAGATACGCAGTATTTT. Its protein is CASSSSPGARDTQYF.

The V and J genes are TRBV5-1 and TRBJ2-3, with TRBD1 matching 7 bases. Germline V gives CDR1 SGHRS, CDR2 YFSETQ. Losses at the gene ends were 3 bases for V and 4 bases for J; bases not matched to a gene: 11. This CDR3 spans 16 amino acids. The CDR3 coding sequence is TGCGCCAGCAGCTCCGGGGCCTTCACAGGGGCAGATACGCAGTATTTT. It codes for CASSSGAFTGADTQYF.

The V and J genes are TRBV11-2 and TRBJ1-3; TRBD1 matches at 7 bases. The V gene end was trimmed by 4 bases and the J gene end by 1 base; junction bases not matched to a gene: 7. The CDR3 is 16 residues long. Germline assignment: CDR1 SGHAT and CDR2 FQNNGV. The CDR3 reads CASSSYRGKSGNTIYF. CDR3 coding DNA: TGTGCCAGCAGCTCCTACAGGGGAAAATCTGGAAACACCATATATTTT.

The chain employs TRBV27 and TRBJ1-4; TRBD1 might be the D (5 bases). V lost 5 bases, J lost 5 bases, and 15 bases lay in between. The CDR3 has 15 residues. The germline V gene encodes CDR1 MNHEY and CDR2 SMNVEV (reference sequence). CDR3 coding DNA: TGTGCCAGCAGTCCTGTGGGCAGGGCGAATGAAAAACTGTTTTTT. Its translation is CASSPVGRANEKLFF.

A few counts support this clone. The rearrangement uses TRBV29-1 and TRBJ1-5; the match to TRBD1 covers 8 bases. CDR3 length: 13 residues. CDR1 is SQVTM, CDR2 ANQGSEA, per germline. The V gene end was trimmed by 6 bases and the J gene end by 7 bases; junction bases not matched to a gene: 8. The CDR3 region has the DNA TGCAGCGTGGACCAGGGGGCAGGCCAGCCCCAGCATTTT. Translated: CSVDQGAGQPQHF.

This sequence joins TRBV9 and TRBJ1-2; TRBD1 might be the D (5 bases). The CDR3 extends over 14 amino acids. Germline V CDR1 and CDR2: SGDLS, YYNGEE. V was clipped by 6 bases and J by 9 bases, with 21 bases between them. The CDR3 loop reads CASTTSILRGRYTF. The DNA for the CDR3 is TGTGCCAGCACCACCTCAATTTTAAGGGGCCGCTACACCTTC.

This clone was seen only a few times. This sequence joins TRBV2 and TRBJ1-1; weak D call: TRBD1 (6 bases). CDR1 and CDR2 (germline): SNHLY, FYNNEI. V lost 2 bases to trimming and J lost 8 bases, with 15 bases between them. The CDR3 contains 14 residues. CDR3 in DNA: TGTGCCAGCAGTGAATCAGGTAGGGGGAGAGAAGCTTTCTTT. Protein sequence: CASSESGRGREAFF.

In this sample, this clone turned up a few times. The chain joins TRBV12-5 to TRBJ2-3; the D is unclear. The CDR3 runs 15 residues. V shed 3 bases and J shed 2 bases, with 12 bases lying between them. Germline CDR1 and CDR2: LGHNT and FRNRAP. As DNA, the CDR3 is TGTGCTAGTGGTTTCGACAACTACTACACAGATACGCAGTATTTT. Amino acids: CASGFDNYYTDTQYF.

This clone was counted only a few times. The chain joins TRBV4-2 to TRBJ2-7; 11 bases match TRBD2. The CDR3 has 15 residues. Germline lookup yields CDR1 LGHNA and CDR2 YNFKEQ. V lost 5 bases to trimming and J lost 3 bases; unmatched junction nucleotides: 6. CDR3: CASSTLAGASYEQYF. The CDR3 coding sequence is TGTGCCAGCAGCACACTAGCGGGGGCAAGCTACGAGCAGTACTTC.

In this sample, this clone turned up a few times. Other nucleotide sequences from this sample produce the same CDR3. This CDR3 reads CASSYSWQGNQPQHF. The CDR3 DNA reads TGTGCCAGCAGTTACTCGTGGCAGGGGAATCAGCCCCAGCATTTT. The chain uses TRBV6-5 and TRBJ1-5, with D possibly matching TRBD1 (6 bases). The V end lost 0 bases, the J end lost 4 bases, and 10 bases lay between the germline ends. The CDR3 consists of 15 residues. CDR1 and CDR2 (germline): MNHEY, SVGAGI.

This clone was detected a few times. The chain is built from TRBV27 and TRBJ1-5; D not certain. Trimming left V 4 bases short and J 3 bases short, with 10 bases between. Per germline, CDR1 MNHEY and CDR2 SMNVEV (reference sequence). The CDR3 covers 14 residues. The CDR3 nucleotides are TGTGCCAGCAGTTCATCATATCCCAATCAGCCCCAGCATTTT. It specifies CASSSSYPNQPQHF.

This clone was picked up a small number of times. The chain's CDR3 is CSARVQYEQYF. CDR3 coding DNA: TGCAGTGCTAGAGTACAGTACGAGCAGTACTTC. V gene TRBV20-1 combines with J gene TRBJ2-7, with D unclear. Germline V gives CDR1 DFQATT, CDR2 SNEGSKA (reference sequence). V was cut by 1 base and J by 4 bases, with 5 bases left in between. CDR3 length: 11 residues.

The rearrangement links TRBV20-1 to TRBJ2-3; D remains unclear. This CDR3 region has 11 residues. V lost 3 bases and J 5 bases, leaving 6 bases between the germline ends. Looked up from germline, CDR1 is DFQATT and CDR2 is SNEGSKA (reference sequence). The DNA of the CDR3 is TGCAGTGCTAGGGCAGTAGATACGCAGTATTTT. It specifies CSARAVDTQYF.

The chain carries TRBV29-1 and TRBJ2-3, with D possibly TRBD1 on 7 matching bases. Per the germline V gene, CDR1 is SQVTM and CDR2 is ANQGSEA. The CDR3 extends over 15 amino acids. Trimming cost V 3 bases and J 3 bases, with 16 bases left between them. CDR3 sequence: CSVEAGGQETDTQYF. The CDR3 DNA reads as TGCAGCGTTGAGGCAGGGGGGCAGGAAACAGATACGCAGTATTTT.